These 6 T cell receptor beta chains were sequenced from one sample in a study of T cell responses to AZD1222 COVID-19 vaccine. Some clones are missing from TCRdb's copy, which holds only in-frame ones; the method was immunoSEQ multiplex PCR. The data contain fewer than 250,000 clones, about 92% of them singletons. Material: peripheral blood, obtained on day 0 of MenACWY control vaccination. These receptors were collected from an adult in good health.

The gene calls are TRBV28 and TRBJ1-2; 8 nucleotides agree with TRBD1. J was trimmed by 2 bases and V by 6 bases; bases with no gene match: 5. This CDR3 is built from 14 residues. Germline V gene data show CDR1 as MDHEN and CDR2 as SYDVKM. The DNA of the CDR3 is TGTGCCAGCAGGGGGACAGGCGGAAACTATGGCTACACCTTC. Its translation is CASRGTGGNYGYTF.

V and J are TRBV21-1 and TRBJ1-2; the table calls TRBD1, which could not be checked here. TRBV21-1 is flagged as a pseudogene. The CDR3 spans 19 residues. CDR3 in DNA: TGTGCCAGCAGCAAAGACCACCGGGACAGGGATAGGGGGGTCTATGGCTACACCTTC. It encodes CASSKDHRDRDRGVYGYTF.

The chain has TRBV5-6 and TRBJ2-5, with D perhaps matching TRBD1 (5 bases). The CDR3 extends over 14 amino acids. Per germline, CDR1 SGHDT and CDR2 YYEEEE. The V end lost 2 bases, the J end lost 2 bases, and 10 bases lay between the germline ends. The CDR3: CASSLVGEQETQYF. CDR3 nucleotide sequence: TGTGCCAGCAGCTTAGTAGGGGAACAAGAGACCCAGTACTTC. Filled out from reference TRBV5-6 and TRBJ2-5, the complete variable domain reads DAGVTQSPTHLIKTRGQQVTLRCSPKSGHDTVSWYQQALGQGPQFIFQYYEEEERQRGNFPDRFSGHQFPNYSSELNVNALLLGDSALYLCASSLVGEQETQYFGPGTRLLVL.

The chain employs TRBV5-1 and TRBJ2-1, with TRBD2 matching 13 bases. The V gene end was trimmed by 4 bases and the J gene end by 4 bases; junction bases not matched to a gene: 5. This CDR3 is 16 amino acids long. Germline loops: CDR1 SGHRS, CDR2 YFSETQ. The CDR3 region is CASSTTSGGAYNEQFF. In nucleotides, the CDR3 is TGCGCCAGCAGCACCACTAGCGGGGGGGCTTACAATGAGCAGTTCTTC.

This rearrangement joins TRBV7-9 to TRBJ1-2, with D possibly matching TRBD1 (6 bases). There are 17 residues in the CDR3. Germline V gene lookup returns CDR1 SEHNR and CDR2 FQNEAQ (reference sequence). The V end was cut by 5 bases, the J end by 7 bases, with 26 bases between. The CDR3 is CASSPAGDTGRPSGYTF. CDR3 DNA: TGTGCCAGCAGCCCCGCCGGGGACACAGGGCGACCGAGTGGCTACACCTTC.

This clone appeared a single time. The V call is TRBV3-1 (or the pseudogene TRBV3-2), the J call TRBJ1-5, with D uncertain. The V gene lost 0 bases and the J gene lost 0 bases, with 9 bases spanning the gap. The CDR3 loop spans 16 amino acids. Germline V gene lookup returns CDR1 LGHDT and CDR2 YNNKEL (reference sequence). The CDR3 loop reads CASSQDGRGSNQPQHF. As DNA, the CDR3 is TGTGCCAGCAGCCAAGATGGCAGAGGTAGCAATCAGCCCCAGCATTTT.